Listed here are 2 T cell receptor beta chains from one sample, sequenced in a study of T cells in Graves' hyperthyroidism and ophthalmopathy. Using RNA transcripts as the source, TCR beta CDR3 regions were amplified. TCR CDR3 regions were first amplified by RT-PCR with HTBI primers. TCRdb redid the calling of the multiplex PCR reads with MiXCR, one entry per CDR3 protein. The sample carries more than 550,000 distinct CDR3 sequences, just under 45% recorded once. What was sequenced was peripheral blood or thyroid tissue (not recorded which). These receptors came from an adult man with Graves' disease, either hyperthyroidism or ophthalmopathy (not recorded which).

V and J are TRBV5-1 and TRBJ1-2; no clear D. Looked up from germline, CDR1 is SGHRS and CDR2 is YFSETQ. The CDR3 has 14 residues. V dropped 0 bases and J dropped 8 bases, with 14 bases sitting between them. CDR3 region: CASSLAAELGGYTF. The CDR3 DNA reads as TGCGCCAGCAGCTTGGCCGCGGAGTTAGGCGGCTACACCTTC.

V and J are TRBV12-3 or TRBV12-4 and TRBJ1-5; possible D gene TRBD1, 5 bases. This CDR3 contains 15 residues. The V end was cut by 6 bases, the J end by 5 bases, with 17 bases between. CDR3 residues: CASRLTEPLDQPQHF. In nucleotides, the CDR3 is TGTGCCAGCAGACTGACAGAGCCGCTGGATCAGCCCCAGCATTTT.